A selection of T cell receptor beta chains follows, all from one sample in a study of regulatory T cells in long-lasting Graves disease. TCRdb reprocessed the multiplex PCR reads via MiXCR and lists one record per CDR3 protein. The repertoire holds 700,000 or so distinct CDR3 sequences, about 32% seen once, with 40% to 50% in the top ten. This specimen consisted of peripheral blood mononuclear cells (PBMCs), obtained when the disease was refractory, from a patient treated with antithyroid drugs. Receptors originate from a female donor with Graves disease. Both conserved end residues are part of each CDR3. D genes are given only for firm matches. Part of the rows lack a size; the others show once, few, many or a class for expanded clones.

many	-	TRBV12-3/TRBV12-4	TRBJ2-7	TGTGCCAGCAGTTTGAGCCGGCGGGCATCCTACGAGCAGTACTTC	CASSLSRRASYEQYF
-	-	TRBV29-1	TRBJ1-1	TGCAGCGGCACCTCCCGGGGGGGGAATACTGAAGCTTTCTTT	CSGTSRGGNTEAFF
many	TRBD1	TRBV20-1	TRBJ1-2	TGCAGTGCTAGTGAAGGGGGCATTGGCTACACCTTC	CSASEGGIGYTF
once	-	TRBV27	TRBJ1-2	TGTGCCAGCAGTGGTGACACTCCTAACTATGGCTACACCTTC	CASSGDTPNYGYTF
-	TRBD1	TRBV3-1	TRBJ1-1	TGTGCCAGCAGCCAAGTCACAGGGGGCTGGCTCACTGAAGCTTTCTTT	CASSQVTGGWLTEAFF
few	-	TRBV12-3/TRBV12-4	TRBJ1-1	TGTGCCAGCAGTCAGGGTTACGACACTGAAGCTTTCTTT	CASSQGYDTEAFF
-	-	TRBV6-2/TRBV6-3	TRBJ2-7	TGTGCCAGCAGTGAAGGGGTGCTGGGAGAGCAGTACTTC	CASSEGVLGEQYF
few	-	TRBV27	TRBJ1-1	TGTGCCAGCAGGACCCCTAACACTGAAGCTTTCTTT	CASRTPNTEAFF
-	-	TRBV15	TRBJ1-1	TGTGCCACCAGCTCCGGGACACCAAACACTGAAGCTTTCTTT	CATSSGTPNTEAFF
-	-	TRBV19	TRBJ2-4	TGTGCCAGTAGTACCAGTCCCCCGGGACCAGCCAAAAACATTCAGTACTTC	CASSTSPPGPAKNIQYF